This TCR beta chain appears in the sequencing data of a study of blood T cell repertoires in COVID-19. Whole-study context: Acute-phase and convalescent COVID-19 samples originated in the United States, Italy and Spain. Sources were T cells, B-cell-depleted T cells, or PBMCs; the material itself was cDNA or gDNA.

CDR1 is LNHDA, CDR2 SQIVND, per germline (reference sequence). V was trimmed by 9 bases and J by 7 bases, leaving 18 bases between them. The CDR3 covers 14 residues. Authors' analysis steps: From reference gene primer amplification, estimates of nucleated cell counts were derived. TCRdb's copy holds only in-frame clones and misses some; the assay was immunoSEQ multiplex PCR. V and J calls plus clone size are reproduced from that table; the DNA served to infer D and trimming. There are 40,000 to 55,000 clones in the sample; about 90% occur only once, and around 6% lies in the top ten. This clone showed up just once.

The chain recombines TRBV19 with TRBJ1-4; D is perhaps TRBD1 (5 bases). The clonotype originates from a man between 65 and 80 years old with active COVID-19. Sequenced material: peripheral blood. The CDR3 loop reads CASQKDQGSEKLFF. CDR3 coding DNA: TGTGCCAGCCAAAAGGACCAGGGAAGTGAAAAACTGTTTTTT.